The 25 T cell receptor beta chains below all came from one sample that was sequenced in a study of tissue T cells after allogeneic stem cell transplantation. Data came from immunoSEQ multiplex PCR; TCRdb stores just in-frame clones and leaves some out. The sample holds about 7,700 clones, roughly a third seen once. The sample's time point: mouse harvest day 14 after allogeneic transplant. Tail vein injection delivered 10^7 T-cell-depleted bone marrow cells and 10^6 splenic CD5+ T cells. The source material was skin. These receptors all stem from a female BALB/c mouse given C57BL/6 T cells with graft-versus-host disease after an allogeneic hematopoietic cell transplant.

This clone is termed medium-sized. Gene names denote mouse genes. The read falls 1 residue short of the CDR3 end, and the missing part is taken from the germline J gene. The V and J genes are TRBV5 and TRBJ2-7; 9 nucleotides agree with TRBD2. Germline V gene data show CDR1 as LGHNA and CDR2 as YNLKQL (reference sequence). With 4 bases clipped from V and 0 bases from J, the junction kept 4 bases outside the gene matches. The CDR3 runs to 15 residues. CDR3 sequence reads: CASSPDWGSSYEQYF. The CDR3 bases that were read are TGTGCCAGCAGCCCCGACTGGGGGAGCTCCTATGAACAGTAC.

Turning to this clone: Here the gene names and germline are mouse. The CDR3 end lies 1 residue beyond the end of the read and is filled in from the germline J gene. The chain joins TRBV19 to TRBJ2-2; D uncertain. Trimming cost V 5 bases and J 1 base, with 6 bases left between them. Looked up from germline, CDR1 is FNHDT and CDR2 is SITEND (reference sequence). CDR3 length: 13 residues. CDR3 amino acids: CASRPGNTGQLYF. Partial CDR3 DNA: TGTGCCAGCAGACCTGGAAACACCGGGCAGCTCTAC.

As to this clone: Each gene name is a mouse one. The CDR3 DNA, read in part, is TGTGCCAGCAGTCTGTACGCAGGGGGCAATTCGCCCCTCTAC. Its translation: CASSLYAGGNSPLY. The entire CDR3 sequence reads CASSLYAGGNSPLYF. The chain recombines TRBV26 with TRBJ1-6; 8 bases match TRBD1. Read coverage stops 1 residue before the CDR3 terminus; the germline J gene supplies the remainder. TRBJ1-6 is an ORF for which the function is uncertain. Germline lookup yields CDR1 KGHPV and CDR2 FQNQEV (reference sequence). The V segment lost 1 base and the J segment 7 bases; nucleotides outside the gene matches: 3. This CDR3 contains 15 residues.

By share, this clone ranks as medium-sized. Mouse germline and gene names are used. The read terminates 1 residue before the CDR3 end, so the remaining end is supplied by the germline J gene. This sequence joins TRBV26 and TRBJ2-4, with D perhaps matching TRBD1 (5 bases). The V gene's germline CDR1 is KGHPV and CDR2 FQNQEV (reference sequence). This CDR3 is built from 15 residues. V lost 3 bases, J lost 0 bases, and 10 bases lay in between. CDR3 sequence: CASSLLTASQNTLYF. The part of the CDR3 DNA that was read is TGTGCCAGCAGTCTCTTGACAGCTAGTCAAAACACCTTGTAC.

As for this clone: Here the gene names and germline are mouse. The read falls 1 residue short of the CDR3 end, and the missing part is taken from the germline J gene. The chain has TRBV26 and TRBJ1-6; TRBD1 agrees at 8 bases. TRBJ1-6 is noted as an ORF with a role that remains uncertain. In germline, CDR1 is KGHPV, CDR2 FQNQEV (reference sequence). The CDR3 contains 15 residues. J was trimmed by 4 bases and V by 3 bases; bases with no gene match: 2. CDR3 DNA, as far as it was read: TGTGCCAGCAGTCTCCAGGGGGCTTATAATTCGCCCCTCTAC. This gives the protein CASSLQGAYNSPLY. The full CDR3 protein reads CASSLQGAYNSPLYF.

About this clone itself: The genes and germline here are from mouse. The read ends 1 residue shy of where the CDR3 ends; the end is completed using the germline J gene. The genes are TRBV26 and TRBJ2-4; D remains unclear. The germline gives CDR1 KGHPV, CDR2 FQNQEV (reference sequence). V was shortened by 5 bases and J by 0 bases, with 9 bases between the two germline ends. This CDR3 is 14 amino acids long. This chain's CDR3 is CASSWTASQNTLYF. CDR3 DNA (partial): TGTGCCAGCAGTTGGACGGCTAGTCAAAACACCTTGTAC. The full variable domain, with the rest looked up from reference TRBV26 and TRBJ2-4, is NSKVIQTPRYLVKGQGQKAKMRCIPEKGHPVVFWYQQNKNNEFKFLINFQNQEVLQQIDMTEKRFSAECPSNSPCSLEIQSSEAGDSALYLCASSWTASQNTLYFGAGTRLSVL.

This clone was counted a single time. All gene names here are mouse names. The read ends 1 residue shy of where the CDR3 ends; the end is completed using the germline J gene. V usage is TRBV15 and J usage is TRBJ1-1; a possible D gene is TRBD1 (5 bases). Deletions cut 5 bases from V and 4 bases from J, with 11 bases between. Germline lookup yields CDR1 SGHND and CDR2 FRSKSL. The CDR3 has 13 residues. The CDR3 loop is CASSKQGSTEVFF. The sequenced part of the CDR3 DNA is TGTGCCAGCAGTAAGCAGGGAAGCACAGAAGTCTTC.

About this clone: Genes and germline come from the mouse. The read terminates 1 residue before the CDR3 end, so the remaining end is supplied by the germline J gene. The chain recombines TRBV26 with TRBJ1-2; 10 bases line up with TRBD1. The CDR3 has 15 amino acids. The ends lost 1 base at V and 2 bases at J; junction bases unmatched: 1. Germline V gene data show CDR1 as KGHPV and CDR2 as FQNQEV (reference sequence). This CDR3 is CASSLLGQGNSDYTF. The CDR3 bases that were read are TGTGCCAGCAGTCTGTTGGGACAGGGGAACTCCGACTACACC.

This clone is deemed medium-sized (0.01 to 0.1%). Gene names are the mouse ones. Sequencing ends 1 residue short of the CDR3 end; the germline J gene provides the rest. V gene TRBV2 combines with J gene TRBJ2-3; the match to TRBD1 covers 7 bases. Trimming removed 4 bases from V and 0 bases from J; junction bases left unmatched: 7. This CDR3 comprises 16 residues. Per the germline V gene, CDR1 is LGHNA and CDR2 is YSYQKL. The CDR3 bases that were read are TGTGCCAGCAGCCCGCGGGACAGAACTAGTGCAGAAACGCTGTAT. It translates to CASSPRDRTSAETLY. The whole CDR3 is CASSPRDRTSAETLYF.

About this clone itself: Here the gene names and germline are mouse. This CDR3 reads CASSLGNTEVFF. CDR3 bases read: TGTGCCAGCAGTCTTGGGAACACAGAAGTCTTC. This rearrangement joins TRBV26 to TRBJ1-1; D is unclear. The CDR3 extends 1 residue past the end of the read, so its final part is completed from the germline J gene. Germline values: CDR1 KGHPV, CDR2 FQNQEV (reference sequence). The CDR3 sequence is 12 residues long. Trimming stripped 3 bases from V and 1 base from J, with 3 bases between.

With regard to this clone: Mouse gene names apply. The read falls 1 residue short of the CDR3 end, and the missing part is taken from the germline J gene. This chain connects TRBV26 to TRBJ2-4; D gene ambiguous. V was cut by 2 bases and J by 0 bases, with 6 bases left in between. This CDR3 is built from 14 residues. CDR1 and CDR2 (germline): KGHPV, FQNQEV (reference sequence). This chain's CDR3 is CASSLPGSQNTLYF. CDR3 bases read: TGTGCCAGCAGTCTGCCCGGGAGTCAAAACACCTTGTAC.

In its sample, this clone ranks as medium-sized (0.01 to 0.1%). Gene names are the mouse ones. Sequencing ends 1 residue short of the CDR3 end; the germline J gene provides the rest. The gene calls are TRBV13-1 and TRBJ1-5; TRBD1 agrees at 9 bases. The CDR3 covers 14 residues. The germline V gene has CDR1 NSHNY and CDR2 SYGAGN. V lost 6 bases, J lost 3 bases, and 4 bases stayed unmatched. The sequenced part of the CDR3 DNA is TGTGCCAGCAAGACAGGGGGGAGCAACCAGGCTCCGCTT. It encodes CASKTGGSNQAPL. The whole CDR3 sequence is CASKTGGSNQAPLF.

In its sample, this clone ranks as large. Mouse germline and gene names are used. The observed sequence ends 1 residue before the CDR3 terminus, with the missing tail filled in from the germline J gene. The rearrangement uses TRBV26 and TRBJ1-4; D is ambiguous. CDR3 length equals 15 residues. Trimming cost V 4 bases and J 0 bases, with 9 bases left between them. The germline CDR1 and CDR2 sequences are KGHPV and FQNQEV (reference sequence). CDR3: CASSPSEFSNERLFF. The sequenced part of the CDR3 DNA is TGTGCCAGCAGTCCATCAGAGTTTTCCAACGAAAGATTATTT.

Within the sample, this clone is large. Mouse gene names and germline throughout. Sequencing ends 1 residue short of the CDR3 end; the germline J gene provides the rest. This rearrangement joins TRBV29 to TRBJ2-1; the D call may be TRBD1 or TRBD2 (5 bases each). Trimming stripped 5 bases from V and 1 base from J, with 9 bases between. The CDR3 runs to 14 residues. Germline V lookup: CDR1 MSHET, CDR2 SYDVDS. This CDR3 is CASSPGRNYAEQFF. CDR3 DNA, as far as it was read: TGTGCTAGCAGTCCGGGACGGAACTATGCTGAGCAGTTC.

About this clone itself: Germline and genes here are mouse. The read terminates 1 residue before the CDR3 end, so the remaining end is supplied by the germline J gene. V usage is TRBV26 and J usage is TRBJ2-5, with TRBD2 matching 9 bases. CDR1 and CDR2 from the germline V gene are KGHPV and FQNQEV (reference sequence). Trimming removed 2 bases from V and 6 bases from J; junction bases left unmatched: 3. The CDR3 totals 14 residues. Partial CDR3 DNA: TGTGCCAGCAGTCTGCTGGGGGGGAGGGACACCCAGTAC. This sequence encodes CASSLLGGRDTQY. The whole CDR3 protein reads CASSLLGGRDTQYF.

As concerns this clone: Germline and genes here are mouse. The missing CDR3 end, 1 residue past where the read stops, is filled in from the germline J gene. The chain couples TRBV26 to TRBJ2-7, with D hard to call. The germline V and J ends were trimmed by 2 bases and 6 bases, with 2 bases remaining between them. Germline CDR1 reads KGHPV; CDR2 reads FQNQEV (reference sequence). The CDR3 consists of 10 residues. The CDR3 reads CASSLREQYF. The CDR3 bases that were read are TGTGCCAGCAGTCTGCGTGAACAGTAC.

This clone came up a few times. All gene names here are mouse names. The read comes to an end 1 residue before the CDR3 does, leaving the germline J gene to fill in the end. This sequence joins TRBV26 and TRBJ2-2; a possible D gene is TRBD1 (5 bases). Deletions cut 2 bases from V and 4 bases from J, with 8 bases between. This CDR3 spans 14 amino acids. Germline V gives CDR1 KGHPV, CDR2 FQNQEV (reference sequence). This CDR3 is CASSLRGGTGQLYF. CDR3 bases read: TGTGCCAGCAGTCTGAGGGGTGGCACCGGGCAGCTCTAC.

With respect to this clone: The gene symbols are mouse symbols. The DNA ends 1 residue before the CDR3 does, and the rest of the CDR3 is filled in from the germline J gene. This rearrangement joins TRBV13-2 to TRBJ2-5; tentative D call: TRBD2 (6 bases). Looked up from germline, CDR1 is NNHNN and CDR2 is SYGAGS (reference sequence). Trimming took off 0 bases at V and 3 bases at J, with 11 bases between the two ends. The CDR3 is 15 residues long. CDR3 DNA, as far as it was read: TGTGCCAGCGGTGATGCTCTGGGGTTACAAGACACCCAGTAC. This gives the protein CASGDALGLQDTQY. The full CDR3 is CASGDALGLQDTQYF.

This clone showed up just once. Genes and germline come from the mouse. The read terminates 1 residue before the CDR3 end, so the remaining end is supplied by the germline J gene. The V and J genes are TRBV12-2 and TRBJ2-7, with TRBD2 matching over 7 bases. CDR1 is SGHLS, CDR2 HYDKME, per germline. V lost 0 bases to trimming and J lost 1 base; unmatched junction nucleotides: 2. This CDR3 comprises 14 residues. CDR3 residues: CASSLGWGSYEQYF. CDR3 DNA, as far as it was read: TGTGCCAGCTCTCTCGGCTGGGGGTCCTATGAACAGTAC. Filled out from reference TRBV12-2 and TRBJ2-7, the complete variable domain reads NSGVVQSPRYIIKGKGERSILKCIPISGHLSVAWYQQTQGQELKFFIQHYDKMERDKGNLPSRFSVQQFDDYHSEMNMSALELEDSAVYFCASSLGWGSYEQYFGPGTRLTVL.

By share of the sample, this clone is medium-sized. Gene names and germline refer to mouse. The read terminates 1 residue ahead of where the CDR3 ends, so the germline J gene completes it. The chain joins TRBV3 to TRBJ1-3, with TRBD1 matching 9 bases. Germline-derived CDR1 and CDR2 are SNHLY and FYNGKV (reference sequence). This CDR3 has 14 amino acids. J gave up 5 bases and V 5 bases, and 4 bases lay outside the gene matches. Partial CDR3 DNA: TGTGCCAGCAGCACCGGGACAGGGAGAAATACGCTCTAT. It specifies CASSTGTGRNTLY. The complete CDR3 sequence is CASSTGTGRNTLYF.

To note about this clone: Each gene name is a mouse one. Read data end 1 residue before the CDR3 end; the end is taken from the germline J gene. The V and J genes are TRBV12-2 and TRBJ2-1; unclear D gene. Germline-derived CDR1 and CDR2 are SGHLS and HYDKME. The CDR3 length is 13 residues. The V end lost 0 bases, the J end lost 3 bases, and 5 bases lay between the germline ends. CDR3 bases read: TGTGCCAGCTCTCTCGCCCCCTATGCTGAGCAGTTC. Translation: CASSLAPYAEQF. The full CDR3 protein is CASSLAPYAEQFF.

By sample fraction, this clone is medium-sized. Genes here carry mouse names. The sequence runs out 1 residue before the end of the CDR3; the remainder is reconstructed from the germline J gene. The chain couples TRBV23 to TRBJ2-5; the DNA was not used to check the table's D call, TRBD2. This CDR3 is 14 amino acids long. CDR1 and CDR2 from the germline V gene are KGHTA and FQNQQP. The CDR3 bases that were read are TGCTCCAGCAGTCAACTGGGGGGGAAAGACACCCAGTAC. The encoded protein is CSSSQLGGKDTQY. From start to end, the CDR3 is CSSSQLGGKDTQYF.

By share, this clone counts as medium-sized. Mouse names are used for the genes. The sequenced fragment ends 1 residue before the CDR3 boundary, so the rest is inferred from the germline J gene. The V gene is TRBV26, the J gene TRBJ2-1; 10 positions agree with TRBD2. Unmatched junction bases numbered 2, after V lost 4 bases and J lost 8 bases. There are 13 residues in the CDR3. Germline-derived CDR1 and CDR2 are KGHPV and FQNQEV (reference sequence). The sequenced CDR3 bases are TGTGCCAGCAGTCAGGACTGGGGGCCTGAGCAGTTC. It yields the protein CASSQDWGPEQF. The full CDR3 protein reads CASSQDWGPEQFF.

This clone is medium-sized (0.01 to 0.1%) in the sample. The gene names here belong to mouse. The read ends 1 residue shy of where the CDR3 ends; the end is completed using the germline J gene. The J gene is TRBJ2-3, the V gene TRBV26, with D perhaps TRBD1 or TRBD2 (6 bases each). Between the trimmed V and J ends, which lost 1 base and 2 bases, there was a span of 7 bases. Germline V CDR1 and CDR2: KGHPV, FQNQEV (reference sequence). There are 14 residues in the CDR3. The DNA read from the CDR3 is TGTGCCAGCAGTCTGTGGGGGCCTGCAGAAACGCTGTAT. Translation: CASSLWGPAETLY. The whole CDR3 is CASSLWGPAETLYF.

Worth noting for this clone: The gene symbols are mouse symbols. The read is 1 residue too short to cover the CDR3 end, so that end is filled in from the germline J gene. The chain recombines TRBV26 with TRBJ2-7, with TRBD1 identical over 10 bases. The germline CDR1 and CDR2 sequences are KGHPV and FQNQEV (reference sequence). J gave up 4 bases and V 4 bases, and 4 bases lay outside the gene matches. The CDR3 consists of 14 residues. CDR3 loop: CASSPPGQGYEQYF. Incomplete CDR3 DNA: TGTGCCAGCAGTCCTCCGGGACAGGGGTATGAACAGTAC.